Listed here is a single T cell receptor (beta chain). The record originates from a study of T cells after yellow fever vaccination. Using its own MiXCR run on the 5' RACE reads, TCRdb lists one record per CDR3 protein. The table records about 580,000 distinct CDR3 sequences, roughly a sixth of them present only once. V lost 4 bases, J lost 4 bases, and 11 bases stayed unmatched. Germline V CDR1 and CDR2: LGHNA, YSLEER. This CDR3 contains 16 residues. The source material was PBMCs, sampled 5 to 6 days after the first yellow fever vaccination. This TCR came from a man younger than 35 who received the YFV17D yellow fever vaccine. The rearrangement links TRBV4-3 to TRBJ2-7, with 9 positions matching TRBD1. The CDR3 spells CASSRLPGTGSYEQYF. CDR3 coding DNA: TGCGCCAGCAGCCGCTTGCCCGGGACAGGGTCGTACGAGCAGTACTTC.